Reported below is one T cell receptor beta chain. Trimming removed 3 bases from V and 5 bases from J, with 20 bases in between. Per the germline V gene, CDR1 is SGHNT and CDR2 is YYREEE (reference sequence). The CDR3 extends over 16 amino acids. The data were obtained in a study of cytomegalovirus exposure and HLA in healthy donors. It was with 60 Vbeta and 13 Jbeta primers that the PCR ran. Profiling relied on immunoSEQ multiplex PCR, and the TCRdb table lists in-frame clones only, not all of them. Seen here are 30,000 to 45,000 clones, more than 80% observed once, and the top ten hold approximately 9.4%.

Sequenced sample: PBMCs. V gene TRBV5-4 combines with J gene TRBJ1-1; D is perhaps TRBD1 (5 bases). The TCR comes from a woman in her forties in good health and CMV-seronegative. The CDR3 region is CASSSGGNRYGTEAFF. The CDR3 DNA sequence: TGTGCCAGCAGCTCGGGGGGGAACAGGTACGGGACTGAAGCTTTCTTT.